The present T cell receptor (beta chain) was sequenced within a study of cytomegalovirus exposure and HLA in healthy donors. Study-wide results and limits: With later analysis, a missense DCLRE1C variant became linked to TCR beta V- and J-gene trimming. Some highly shared sequence variants likely arose as a pipeline artifact. About 87% or about 30% of the time was how often most TCR beta V segments were productive, according to an earlier analysis. Fewer N-insertions (relative to the approximately 700-donor mean) were reportedly seen in an Asian-associated ancestry cluster in a later analysis.

Regarding this clone: The antigen remains unidentified.

CDR1 MDHEN and CDR2 SYDVKM come from the germline V gene. J gave up 3 bases and V 5 bases, and 7 bases lay outside the gene matches. The CDR3 sequence is 16 residues long. Primers: 60 Vbeta forward and 13 Jbeta reverse. The repertoire was sequenced with immunoSEQ multiplex PCR; TCRdb's copy has only in-frame clones and lacks some. The sample contains 85,000 to 100,000 clones, around 80% of which appear only once. This TCR was sampled from a man younger than 45 in good health and CMV-seronegative. The chain combines TRBV28 with TRBJ2-1; 10 positions match TRBD1. The sample consisted of PBMCs. CDR3 DNA: TGTGCCAGCAGTCCGTTAGGGACAGGGGTCTACAATGAGCAGTTCTTC. It encodes CASSPLGTGVYNEQFF.